These T cell receptor beta chains were read from a single sample in a study of OX40 agonist ivuxolimab in advanced cancers. Sequencing was performed with immunoSEQ multiplex PCR; in TCRdb, only in-frame clones are kept and a portion is missing. The sample has tens of thousands of clones; roughly 84% are singletons. The sequenced sample was CD4+ or CD8+ T cells sorted from blood, obtained in a trial of the OX40 agonist ivuxolimab. Receptors were obtained from an adult with an advanced solid tumor such as melanoma, head and neck, liver or kidney cancer. The CDR3 runs from the conserved cysteine through the conserved F or W. A D gene is named only where the DNA matches it firmly. The size entry is marked missing in some rows and otherwise reads once, few, many or a size class.

V	J	size	D	DNA	CDR3
TRBV5-4	TRBJ2-1	NA	NA	TGTGCCAGCAGCTCTCCTCTAGACAATGAGCAGTTCTTC	CASSSPLDNEQFF
TRBV27	TRBJ2-1	NA	NA	TGTGCCAGCAGTTTAAGCCCTGGGACAAACGTGTATGAGCAGTTCTTC	CASSLSPGTNVYEQFF
TRBV7-2	TRBJ2-3	NA	NA	TGTGCCAGCAGCTTAGCCGGGGTGAGCACAGATACGCAGTATTTT	CASSLAGVSTDTQYF
TRBV19	TRBJ1-2	NA	NA	TGTGCCAGTAGTATGGAACAGTCGTCTGAGAAGCGGATCTATGGCTACACCTTC	CASSMEQSSEKRIYGYTF
TRBV10-3	TRBJ1-5	NA	TRBD1	TGTGCCATCAGTACTGGCACGGGACAGACTAGCAATCAGCCCCAGCATTTT	CAISTGTGQTSNQPQHF
TRBV6-5	TRBJ1-1	few	NA	TGTGCCAGCAGTTACTACGGACGGAACACTGAAGCTTTCTTT	CASSYYGRNTEAFF
TRBV4-2	TRBJ1-6	NA	TRBD1	TGTGCCAGCAGCCAAGGGACAGGGGAAAATTCACCCCTCCACTTT	CASSQGTGENSPLHF
TRBV19	TRBJ2-1	NA	TRBD2	TGTGCCAGTAGTCTCCCCGGGGGGGGGACGGATGAGCAGTTCTTC	CASSLPGGGTDEQFF
TRBV19	TRBJ2-7	NA	NA	TGTGCCACCCGCCGGGACGCTTCCTACGAGCAGTACTTC	CATRRDASYEQYF
TRBV6-1	TRBJ1-2	NA	NA	TGTGCCAGCAGGCCCGAAGGGCTCTATGGCTACACCTTC	CASRPEGLYGYTF
TRBV6-1	TRBJ2-3	NA	NA	TGTGCCAGCAGGAGGTGGGGGAATTCAGATACGCAGTATTTT	CASRRWGNSDTQYF
TRBV30	TRBJ1-4	once	TRBD1	TGTGCCTGGAGTGCAGGGGGCAACGAAAAACTGTTTTTT	CAWSAGGNEKLFF
TRBV10-3	TRBJ2-7	few	TRBD2	TGTGCCATCACCGGGACTAGCGGTGAGCCTACATTC	CAITGTSGEPTF
TRBV30	TRBJ2-2	NA	NA	TGTGCCTGGAGTGTCCTACCAAACACCGGGGAGCTGTTTTTT	CAWSVLPNTGELFF
TRBV5-4	TRBJ2-7	few	NA	TGTGCCAGCCGCCCTTGGGACGCTTCCTACGAGCAGTACTTC	CASRPWDASYEQYF
TRBV6-6	TRBJ1-5	NA	NA	TGTGCCAGCAGTTACGCGATGACCGGAGGGCCCCAGCATTTT	CASSYAMTGGPQHF
TRBV4-1	TRBJ1-6	NA	NA	TGCGCCAGCAGCCAACCGGGGAGTTCACCCCTCCACTTT	CASSQPGSSPLHF
TRBV5-4	TRBJ1-1	NA	TRBD1	TGTGCCAGCAGCAGTTGGACAGGGGGATATCCTGAAGCTTTCTTT	CASSSWTGGYPEAFF
TRBV6-5	TRBJ2-3	NA	NA	TGTGCCAGCATCGAAGGAAATACAGATACGCAGTATTTT	CASIEGNTDTQYF
TRBV5-4	TRBJ1-4	NA	NA	TGTGCCAGCAGCATCCAGGGGAAATTGGATGAAAAACTGTTTTTT	CASSIQGKLDEKLFF
TRBV11-2	TRBJ1-1	NA	TRBD1	TGTGCCAGCAGCCGTCTGTGGGGACAGCTGACTGAAGCTTTCTTT	CASSRLWGQLTEAFF
TRBV5-1	TRBJ2-3	NA	TRBD2	TGCGCCAGCAGCCGCCCCCTGGACGGGAGGAGCACAGATACGCAGTATTTT	CASSRPLDGRSTDTQYF
TRBV11-2	TRBJ1-6	NA	NA	TGTGCCAGCAGCTTAGAGGCCCACCCAGGGAGGGTTTCACCCCTCCACTTT	CASSLEAHPGRVSPLHF
TRBV5-1	TRBJ2-1	NA	NA	TGCGCCAGCAGCTCAATGCCCGGGAATGAGCAGTTCTTC	CASSSMPGNEQFF
TRBV18	TRBJ1-5	NA	NA	TGTGCCAGCTCACCATCTCTCAGTCCGATCTCTCCCGATAGCAATCAGCCCCAGCATTTT	CASSPSLSPISPDSNQPQHF
TRBV2	TRBJ1-2	few	NA	TGTGCCAGCAGTGGCGAGGGGTATGGCTACACCTTC	CASSGEGYGYTF
TRBV19	TRBJ1-3	NA	NA	TGTGCCAGTAGTATAGACAGCCGGGACAACTCTGGAAACACCATATATTTT	CASSIDSRDNSGNTIYF
TRBV5-1	TRBJ2-6	NA	TRBD1	TGCGCCAGCAGCCCCGGGACAGCCCCCTTTACTGGGGCCAACGTCCTGACTTTC	CASSPGTAPFTGANVLTF
TRBV6-4	TRBJ1-1	NA	NA	TGTGCCAGCAGCTCCAAAGTGAACACTGAAGCTTTCTTT	CASSSKVNTEAFF
TRBV9	TRBJ1-6	NA	NA	TGTGCCAGCAGCGTAGCTACGGGGAGTTCACCCCTCCACTTT	CASSVATGSSPLHF
TRBV11-2	TRBJ1-4	NA	NA	TGTGCCAGCAGCTCGAGACTTGAGACTAATGAAAAACTGTTTTTT	CASSSRLETNEKLFF
TRBV10-2	TRBJ2-7	NA	TRBD2	TGCGCCAGCAGTGAGTCTAGCGGGGGGAGACTTTTCTCCTACGAGCAGTACTTC	CASSESSGGRLFSYEQYF
TRBV5-1	TRBJ1-4	NA	NA	TGCGCCAGCAGCTTGGTACAGGGTCTAAGGAAAAAACTGTTTTTT	CASSLVQGLRKKLFF
TRBV29-1	TRBJ1-2	NA	NA	TGCAGCGTTGGCTTAAGGGAGTACTATGGCTACACCTTC	CSVGLREYYGYTF
TRBV7-2	TRBJ1-1	NA	NA	TGTGCCAGCAGCTTAGACCACACCTTTGGTGAAGCTTTCTTT	CASSLDHTFGEAFF
TRBV28	TRBJ2-7	NA	NA	TGTGCCAGCAGTCCCCCCCGGCCAGGGCTCTCCTACGAGCAGTACTTC	CASSPPRPGLSYEQYF
TRBV21-1	TRBJ2-1	NA	NA	TGTGCCAGCAGCGGGGGGGGCGGACCACCATGGTCCTACAATGAGCAGTTCTTC	CASSGGGGPPWSYNEQFF
TRBV14	TRBJ2-7	NA	NA	TGTGCCAGCAGTTTGTTGGGCCTAGGCGAGCAGTACTTC	CASSLLGLGEQYF
TRBV4-1	TRBJ1-6	NA	NA	TGCGCCAGCAGCCAAGAAGGGGTCGGGTCCCCAAGGTCACCCCTCCACTTT	CASSQEGVGSPRSPLHF
TRBV5-4	TRBJ2-3	NA	TRBD2	TGTGCCAGCAGCGCGCGTGGAAGCGGGGGGAGGGATACGCAGTATTTT	CASSARGSGGRDTQYF
TRBV2	TRBJ1-2	NA	NA	TGTGCCAGCAGTGAAGTTGGGGTTAACTATGGCTACACCTTC	CASSEVGVNYGYTF
TRBV6-5	TRBJ2-1	few	TRBD1	TGTGCCAGCAGTAAGGACAGGGGGGCGAATGAGCAGTTCTTC	CASSKDRGANEQFF
TRBV6-1	TRBJ2-7	few	NA	TGTGCCAGCAGCGGACGCGGGCGCGTCTTGTCAGAGCAGTACTTC	CASSGRGRVLSEQYF
TRBV7-3	TRBJ1-2	NA	NA	TGTGCCAGCAGCTTAACGCGCAGCAGGCGCTATGGCTACACCTTC	CASSLTRSRRYGYTF
TRBV7-2	TRBJ1-6	few	NA	TGTGCCAGCGGCCCACCTGGGAGTAATTCACCCCTCCACTTT	CASGPPGSNSPLHF
TRBV5-1	TRBJ1-1	NA	NA	TGCGCCAGCAGCCCCCTACGAGGGACACGTGAAGCTTTCTTT	CASSPLRGTREAFF
TRBV19	TRBJ1-2	NA	NA	TGTGCCAGTAGTACCGCAGGGATGGTTAACTATGGCTACACCTTC	CASSTAGMVNYGYTF
TRBV10-2	TRBJ2-2	NA	NA	TGCGCCAGCATAGGGTTTTCGAACACCGGGGAGCTGTTTTTT	CASIGFSNTGELFF